The 24 T cell receptor beta chains below come from one sample, sequenced in a study of identical twins. TCRdb reprocessed the 5' RACE reads with MiXCR, giving one entry per CDR3 protein. Among a few hundred thousand distinct CDR3 sequences listed, more than 9.5% were seen once. Another study also made use of these data, one on yellow fever vaccine responses in identical twins.

The sequenced sample consisted of memory (CD45RO+) T cells sorted from blood. The receptors originated from a young woman in good health.

Many counts were recorded for this clonotype. The genes are TRBV5-1 and TRBJ2-2; maybe TRBD1 (5 bases). Between the trimmed V and J ends, which lost 0 bases and 0 bases, there was a span of 6 bases. There are 15 residues in the CDR3. The germline V gene has CDR1 SGHRS and CDR2 YFSETQ. The CDR3 coding sequence is TGCGCCAGCAGCTTGGACAGGTCGAACACCGGGGAGCTGTTTTTT. Amino acids: CASSLDRSNTGELFF.

This clonotype was seen more than once but under ten times. The chain employs TRBV15 and TRBJ2-7, with D tentatively TRBD2 (5 bases). V lost 6 bases and J 3 bases, leaving 9 bases between the germline ends. Germline CDR1 LNHNV, CDR2 YYDKDF (reference sequence). The CDR3 sequence is 12 residues long. The CDR3 loop is CATSSRGYEQYF. The CDR3 DNA is TGTGCCACCAGTTCCCGGGGCTACGAGCAGTACTTC.

This CDR3 reads CASSATGGYEQYF. The CDR3 coding sequence is TGCGCCAGCAGCGCGACAGGGGGCTACGAGCAGTACTTC. The rearrangement links TRBV4-3 to TRBJ2-7; TRBD1 matches 9 bases. Germline V gene lookup returns CDR1 LGHNA and CDR2 YSLEER. CDR3 length equals 13 residues. V shed 5 bases, J shed 3 bases, and the junction held 2 bases outside the gene matches.

This clonotype was counted ten times or more. The chain uses TRBV20-1 and TRBJ2-5; D is unresolved. Germline V lookup: CDR1 DFQATT, CDR2 SNEGSKA (reference sequence). This CDR3 is 13 amino acids long. The CDR3 sequence: CSISSGMRETQYF. In DNA form, the CDR3 reads TGCAGCATCAGTAGTGGAATGAGGGAGACCCAGTACTTC.

This clonotype was seen repeatedly, ten times or more. The chain carries TRBV5-6 and TRBJ2-1; D unresolved. The CDR3 covers 12 residues. The V end lost 0 bases, the J end lost 7 bases, and 5 bases lay between the germline ends. Germline-derived CDR1 and CDR2 are SGHDT and YYEEEE. The chain's CDR3 is CASSLAGNEQFF. CDR3 sequence (DNA): TGTGCCAGCAGCTTGGCCGGGAATGAGCAGTTCTTC. Full variable domain (remainder filled in from reference TRBV5-6 and TRBJ2-1): DAGVTQSPTHLIKTRGQQVTLRCSPKSGHDTVSWYQQALGQGPQFIFQYYEEEERQRGNFPDRFSGHQFPNYSSELNVNALLLGDSALYLCASSLAGNEQFFGPGTRLTVL.

The CDR3 here is CASSSPGSWGSYEQYF. CDR3 nucleotides: TGTGCCAGCAGTTCCCCGGGGAGCTGGGGATCCTACGAGCAGTACTTC. The J gene is TRBJ2-7, the V gene TRBV6-5; TRBD2 is a possible D gene (5 bases). Germline CDR1 reads MNHEY; CDR2 reads SVGAGI. The CDR3 sequence is 16 residues long. Trimming shortened V by 4 bases and J by 1 base, and 17 bases separated the two germline ends.

This clonotype has just a few counts. The rearrangement links TRBV5-6 to TRBJ2-7; tentatively, D is TRBD1 or TRBD2 (5 bases each). Germline V lookup: CDR1 SGHDT, CDR2 YYEEEE. Trimming cost V 6 bases and J 2 bases, with 12 bases left between them. The CDR3 spans 13 residues. CDR3 sequence: CASIGRGTYEQYF. DNA of the CDR3: TGTGCCAGCATCGGACGGGGCACCTACGAGCAGTACTTC.

The CDR3, as DNA: TGCAGCGCCACGGGGACAGGGAACTTTTACGAGCAGTACTTC. As protein: CSATGTGNFYEQYF. The V gene is TRBV29-1, the J gene TRBJ2-7, with TRBD1 identical over 9 bases. The CDR3 has 14 residues. V was clipped by 7 bases and J by 4 bases; unmatched bases: 11. Germline-derived CDR1 and CDR2 are SQVTM and ANQGSEA.

This clonotype has more than one count but fewer than ten. V usage is TRBV5-6 and J usage is TRBJ1-1, with D unclear. V was cut by 1 base and J by 0 bases, with 16 bases left in between. CDR1 and CDR2 from the germline V gene are SGHDT and YYEEEE. The CDR3 loop spans 17 amino acids. CDR3 bases: TGTGCCAGCAGCTTGCTCGGGTCTCAAGGTATGAACACTGAAGCTTTCTTT. Protein sequence: CASSLLGSQGMNTEAFF.

The rearrangement joins TRBV28 to TRBJ2-1; no definite D call. Deletions cut 5 bases from V and 3 bases from J, with 2 bases between. The CDR3 length is 11 residues. The germline CDR1 and CDR2 sequences are MDHEN and SYDVKM. CDR3 nucleotides: TGTGCCAGCAGTAACTACAATGAGCAGTTCTTC. Protein sequence: CASSNYNEQFF.

CDR3 sequence: CASSLATGTGANVLTF. The CDR3 bases are TGTGCCAGCAGCTTAGCAACGGGTACTGGGGCCAACGTCCTGACTTTC. The chain links TRBV7-2 to TRBJ2-6, with no clear D. This CDR3 spans 16 amino acids. V was pared by 0 bases and J by 2 bases, with 8 bases between. Germline V gives CDR1 SGHTA, CDR2 FQGNSA.

This clonotype has at least ten counts. The genes are TRBV7-9 and TRBJ2-3, with D possibly matching TRBD2 (5 bases). The V end lost 8 bases, the J end lost 7 bases, and 10 bases lay between the germline ends. The germline V gene encodes CDR1 SEHNR and CDR2 FQNEAQ (reference sequence). The CDR3 is made up of 11 amino acids. CDR3 nucleotide sequence: TGTGCCAGCCTACGGGGAAATACGCAGTATTTT. Its translation is CASLRGNTQYF.

The genes are TRBV20-1 and TRBJ1-5, with D possibly matching TRBD1 (6 bases). This CDR3 is 14 amino acids long. Germline CDR1 is DFQATT and CDR2 is SNEGSKA (reference sequence). The V gene lost 2 bases and the J gene lost 3 bases, with 11 bases spanning the gap. CDR3 sequence: CSARKQGFNQPQHF. The CDR3 DNA reads TGCAGTGCTAGAAAACAGGGCTTCAATCAGCCCCAGCATTTT.

The chain links TRBV2 to TRBJ2-3; 16 bases are shared with TRBD2. With V trimmed by 5 bases and J by 6 bases, 11 bases remained unmatched. This CDR3 has 18 residues. Germline CDR1 SNHLY, CDR2 FYNNEI. The CDR3 region has the DNA TGTGCCAGCAGTTTAGGGGCCCCGGGACTAGCGGGGGGGGATACGCAGTATTTT. This encodes CASSLGAPGLAGGDTQYF.

The J gene is TRBJ2-4, the V gene TRBV7-2; TRBD1 agrees at 8 bases. V shed 3 bases, J shed 3 bases, and the junction held 7 bases outside the gene matches. The CDR3 has 16 amino acids. CDR1 is SGHTA and CDR2 is FQGNSA in the germline V gene. The CDR3 is CASSFTGGLNKNIQYF. DNA for the CDR3: TGTGCCAGCAGCTTTACAGGGGGACTCAACAAAAACATTCAGTACTTC.

This sequence joins TRBV20-1 and TRBJ1-5, with D perhaps matching TRBD1 (5 bases). The V gene lost 3 bases and the J gene lost 2 bases, with 14 bases spanning the gap. The CDR3 runs to 15 residues. Germline V CDR1 and CDR2: DFQATT, SNEGSKA (reference sequence). CDR3 residues: CSASSAGGGNQPQHF. The CDR3 nucleotides are TGCAGTGCTAGTTCGGCTGGGGGAGGCAATCAGCCCCAGCATTTT.

The sample holds many counts of this clonotype. The chain joins TRBV29-1 to TRBJ2-1; possible D gene TRBD1, 5 bases. Germline CDR1 reads SQVTM; CDR2 reads ANQGSEA. V shed 7 bases and J shed 6 bases, with 16 bases lying between them. This CDR3 comprises 13 residues. CDR3 sequence: CSAPSGLRNEQFF. CDR3 nucleotides: TGCAGCGCCCCATCAGGGTTGCGCAATGAGCAGTTCTTC.

There are many counts of this clonotype. This chain links TRBV27 with TRBJ2-2; D unclear. Trimming took off 5 bases at V and 7 bases at J, with 17 bases between the two ends. CDR3 size: 15 residues. Per the germline V gene, CDR1 is MNHEY and CDR2 is SMNVEV (reference sequence). The CDR3 loop reads CASSQSSGSSGELFF. Here the CDR3 DNA reads TGTGCCAGCAGTCAAAGTTCAGGAAGTAGCGGGGAGCTGTTTTTT.

In its sample, this clonotype was seen many times. The CDR3 sequence: CSVGGPKGNEQFF. CDR3 nucleotide sequence: TGCAGCGTTGGTGGGCCTAAGGGGAATGAGCAGTTCTTC. The J gene is TRBJ2-1, the V gene TRBV29-1, with D maybe TRBD1 (5 bases). CDR3 size: 13 residues. The V gene's germline CDR1 is SQVTM and CDR2 ANQGSEA. The germline V and J ends were trimmed by 4 bases and 7 bases, with 14 bases remaining between them.

The V call is TRBV10-3, the J call TRBJ2-7; no reliable D call. Germline lookup yields CDR1 ENHRY and CDR2 SYGVKD. Deletions cut 5 bases from V and 0 bases from J, with 2 bases between. The CDR3 is 11 amino acids. CDR3 region: CAISNSYEQYF. The DNA of the CDR3 is TGTGCCATCAGTAACTCCTACGAGCAGTACTTC.

Only a few counts were recorded for this clonotype. This chain uses TRBV27 with TRBJ2-5, with a possible D match to TRBD1 (7 bases). V was clipped by 6 bases and J by 6 bases, with 14 bases between them. CDR3 length: 13 amino acids. Germline loops: CDR1 MNHEY, CDR2 SMNVEV (reference sequence). As DNA, the CDR3 is TGTGCCAGCAGACCAGGGGGGCGGAAGACCCAGTACTTC. This translates into CASRPGGRKTQYF.

This clonotype was found many times. J is TRBJ2-6 and V is TRBV12-3 or TRBV12-4; no firm D call. The CDR3 is 15 amino acids. V lost 6 bases and J lost 0, with 9 bases in between. CDR3 nucleotides: TGTGCCAGCAGGTTGGAGAGCTCTGGGGCCAACGTCCTGACTTTC. It specifies CASRLESSGANVLTF.

This clonotype was recorded a few times. V is TRBV6-5 and J is TRBJ2-3, with 7 bases aligning to TRBD2. CDR1 is MNHEY, CDR2 SVGAGI, per germline. J was trimmed by 1 base and V by 2 bases; bases with no gene match: 3. CDR3 length: 15 residues. DNA for the CDR3: TGTGCCAGCAGTTACGGGGGGGTTGGCACAGATACGCAGTATTTT. It specifies CASSYGGVGTDTQYF.

The sample holds many counts of this clonotype. The CDR3 here is CSARGASGGQGETQYF. CDR3 bases: TGCAGTGCTAGAGGTGCTAGCGGGGGACAAGGAGAGACCCAGTACTTC. This rearrangement joins TRBV20-1 to TRBJ2-5; TRBD2 matches 10 bases. This CDR3 has 16 amino acids. Germline CDR1 reads DFQATT; CDR2 reads SNEGSKA (reference sequence). V was pared by 1 base and J by 4 bases, with 9 bases of the junction left unmatched.